This T cell receptor beta chain came from a study of blood T cell repertoires in COVID-19. For the study at large: Acute-phase and convalescent COVID-19 samples originated in the United States, Italy and Spain. From T cells, B-cell-depleted T cells, or PBMCs came the material, which was cDNA or gDNA.

Trimming cost V 6 bases and J 4 bases; bases outside gene matches: 3. Germline V gives CDR1 SGHRS, CDR2 YFSETQ. This CDR3 is 13 amino acids long. In the authors' workflow: How many nucleated cells were present was estimated from reference gene primer amplification. This table comes from immunoSEQ multiplex PCR, and its TCRdb copy is limited to in-frame clones, with some not included. The DNA was the basis for D and trimming; V, J and clone size are from that table. The sample lists under 400,000 clones, almost 90% occurring once. The receptor was derived from a woman in her twenties or thirties with COVID-19, enrolled during active disease. Sequencing used peripheral blood. The chain recombines TRBV5-1 with TRBJ1-1, with TRBD1 matching 10 bases. CDR3: CASTWTGGTEAFF. In nucleotides, the CDR3 is TGCGCCAGCACCTGGACAGGGGGCACTGAAGCTTTCTTT.